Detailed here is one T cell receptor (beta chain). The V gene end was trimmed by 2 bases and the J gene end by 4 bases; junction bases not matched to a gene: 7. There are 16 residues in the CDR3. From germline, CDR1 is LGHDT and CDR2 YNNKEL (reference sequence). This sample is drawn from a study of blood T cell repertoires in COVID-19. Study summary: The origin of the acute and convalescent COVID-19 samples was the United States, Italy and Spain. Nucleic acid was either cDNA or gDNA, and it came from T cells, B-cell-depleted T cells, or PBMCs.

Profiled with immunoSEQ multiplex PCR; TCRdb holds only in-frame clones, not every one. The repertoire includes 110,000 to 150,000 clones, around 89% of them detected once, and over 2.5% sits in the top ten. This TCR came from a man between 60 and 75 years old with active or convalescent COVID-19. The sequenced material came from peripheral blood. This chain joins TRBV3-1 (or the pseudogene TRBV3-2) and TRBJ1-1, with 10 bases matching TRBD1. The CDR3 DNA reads TGTGCCAGCAGCCAACGGACAGGGGGGGGTGGCACTGAAGCTTTCTTT. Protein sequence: CASSQRTGGGGTEAFF.